These T cell receptor beta chains were read from a single sample in a study of shared clonotypes between healthy human individuals. Libraries were prepared by immunoSEQ multiplex PCR; TCRdb keeps only in-frame clonotypes and omits some of them. The sample includes roughly 2.2 million clones, less than 95% of them seen just once. The sequencing input was naive CD4+ T cells from PBMCs. These receptors came from a man aged 18 to 29 in good health. Some clones in this sample may be carry-over from other donors' samples. Each CDR3 is given with its conserved first and last residue. Each record gives: J gene, clone size, V gene, D gene, CDR3 protein, CDR3 DNA. The D gene is left open where the match is weak. Clone size is given for some rows only: seen once, a few or many times, or a class if the clone is expanded.

TRBJ2-6 | NA | TRBV19 | TRBD1 | CASSIRQGARGANVLTF | TGTGCCAGTAGTATTAGGCAGGGGGCCCGGGGGGCCAACGTCCTGACTTTC
TRBJ2-2 | NA | TRBV6-6 | TRBD1 | CASSQGDHRISGELFF | TGTGCCAGCAGTCAGGGGGACCACAGGATATCCGGGGAGCTGTTTTTT
TRBJ2-7 | NA | TRBV28 | NA | CASRTETYEQYF | TGTGCCAGCAGGACAGAGACCTACGAGCAGTACTTC
TRBJ1-5 | NA | TRBV30 | NA | CALGEHSNQPQHF | TGTGCCCTGGGGGAGCATAGCAATCAGCCCCAGCATTTT
TRBJ1-2 | once | TRBV2 | NA | CASSDWAVPTYGYTF | TGTGCCAGCAGTGATTGGGCGGTTCCAACGTATGGCTACACCTTC
TRBJ1-3 | NA | TRBV15 | NA | CATSRVTGSGNTIYF | TGTGCCACCAGCAGAGTTACAGGCTCTGGAAACACCATATATTTT
TRBJ2-7 | NA | TRBV14 | NA | CASSPLGRGDWEQYF | TGTGCCAGCAGCCCCTTAGGGCGGGGTGACTGGGAGCAGTACTTC
TRBJ2-7 | NA | TRBV9 | NA | CASSAHERRGEQYF | TGTGCCAGCAGCGCGCACGAACGGAGGGGGGAGCAGTACTTC
TRBJ2-7 | NA | TRBV10-3 | TRBD2 | CAISEGTSGSPGQYF | TGTGCCATCAGTGAGGGGACTAGCGGGAGTCCCGGGCAGTACTTC
TRBJ2-5 | NA | TRBV5-8 | NA | CASSWRASGETQYF | TGTGCCAGCAGCTGGAGGGCAAGCGGTGAGACCCAGTACTTC
TRBJ2-1 | NA | TRBV7-3 | NA | CASSQVRDVEGDEQFF | TGTGCCAGCAGCCAAGTCCGGGACGTTGAGGGCGATGAGCAGTTCTTC
TRBJ1-5 | NA | TRBV9 | NA | CASSIRGDSSQPQHF | TGTGCCAGCAGCATCCGGGGGGATTCTAGTCAGCCCCAGCATTTT
TRBJ1-3 | few | TRBV2 | NA | CASSERSGNTIYF | TGTGCCAGCAGTGAAAGATCCGGAAACACCATATATTTT
TRBJ1-2 | NA | TRBV6-5 | NA | CAIGGIRASEGYTF | TGTGCCATCGGAGGGATTAGGGCTAGTGAGGGCTACACCTTC
TRBJ1-2 | once | TRBV6-5 | TRBD1 | CASSYSSTGEGGYTF | TGTGCCAGCAGTTACTCGTCCACAGGGGAGGGCGGCTACACCTTC
TRBJ1-1 | NA | TRBV18 | NA | CASSLPGSNTEAFF | TGTGCCAGCTCGCTGCCGGGGTCGAACACTGAAGCTTTCTTT
TRBJ1-1 | NA | TRBV5-1 | NA | CASSLSMNTEAFF | TGCGCCAGCAGCTTGTCGATGAACACTGAAGCTTTCTTT